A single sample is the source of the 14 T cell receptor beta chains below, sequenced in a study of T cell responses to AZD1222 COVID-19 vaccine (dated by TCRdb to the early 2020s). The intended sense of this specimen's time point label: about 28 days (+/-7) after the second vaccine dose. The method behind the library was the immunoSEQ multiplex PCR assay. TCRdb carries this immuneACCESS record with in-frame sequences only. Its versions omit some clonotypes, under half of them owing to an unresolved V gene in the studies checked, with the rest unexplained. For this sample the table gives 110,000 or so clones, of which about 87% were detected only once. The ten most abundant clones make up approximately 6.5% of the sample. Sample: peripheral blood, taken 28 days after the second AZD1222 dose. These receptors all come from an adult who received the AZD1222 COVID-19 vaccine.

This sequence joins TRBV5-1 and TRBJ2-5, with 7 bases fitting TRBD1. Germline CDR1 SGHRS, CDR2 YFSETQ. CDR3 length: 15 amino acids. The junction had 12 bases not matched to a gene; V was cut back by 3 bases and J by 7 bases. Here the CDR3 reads CASSYYSGTEGTQYF. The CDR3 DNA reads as TGCGCCAGCAGCTACTACTCCGGGACAGAGGGGACCCAGTACTTC.

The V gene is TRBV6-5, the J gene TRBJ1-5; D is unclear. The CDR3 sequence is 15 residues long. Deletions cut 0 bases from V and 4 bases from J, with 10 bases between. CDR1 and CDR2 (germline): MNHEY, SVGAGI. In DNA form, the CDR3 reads TGTGCCAGCAGTTACTCGTGGCAGAAAAATCAGCCCCAGCATTTT. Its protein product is CASSYSWQKNQPQHF.

CDR3: CASSISIGDSYEQYF. For the CDR3, the DNA is TGTGCCAGTAGTATTAGTATTGGGGACAGCTACGAGCAGTACTTC. The rearrangement links TRBV19 to TRBJ2-7, with TRBD1 identical over 7 bases. CDR3 length: 15 amino acids. Looked up from germline, CDR1 is LNHDA and CDR2 is SQIVND (reference sequence). Losses at the gene ends were 3 bases for V and 3 bases for J; bases not matched to a gene: 8.

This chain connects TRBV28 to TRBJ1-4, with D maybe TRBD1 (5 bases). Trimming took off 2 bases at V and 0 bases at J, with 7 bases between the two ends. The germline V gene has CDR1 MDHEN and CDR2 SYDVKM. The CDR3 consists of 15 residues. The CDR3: CASSLVTATNEKLFF. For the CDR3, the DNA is TGTGCCAGCAGTTTAGTGACAGCAACTAATGAAAAACTGTTTTTT.

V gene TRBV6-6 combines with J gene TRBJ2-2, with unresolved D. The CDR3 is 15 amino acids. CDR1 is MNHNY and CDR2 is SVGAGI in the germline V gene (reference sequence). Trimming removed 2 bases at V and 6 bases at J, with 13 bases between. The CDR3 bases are TGTGCCAGCAGTTACACCGGGCCTAGGCCCGGGGAGCTGTTTTTT. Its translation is CASSYTGPRPGELFF.

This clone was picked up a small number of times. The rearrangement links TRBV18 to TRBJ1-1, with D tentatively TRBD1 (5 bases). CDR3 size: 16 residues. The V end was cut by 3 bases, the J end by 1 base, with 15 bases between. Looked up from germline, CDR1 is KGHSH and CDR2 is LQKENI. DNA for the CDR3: TGTGCCAGCTCACCCCCGTCTGGTGGACAGAACACTGAAGCTTTCTTT. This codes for CASSPPSGGQNTEAFF.

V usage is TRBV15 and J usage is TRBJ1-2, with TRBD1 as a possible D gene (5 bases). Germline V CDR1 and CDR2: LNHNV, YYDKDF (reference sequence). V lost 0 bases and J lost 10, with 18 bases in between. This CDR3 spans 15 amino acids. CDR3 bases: TGTGCCACCAGCAGAGATCGCGGGGGAAAGGACAACTACACCTTC. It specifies CATSRDRGGKDNYTF.

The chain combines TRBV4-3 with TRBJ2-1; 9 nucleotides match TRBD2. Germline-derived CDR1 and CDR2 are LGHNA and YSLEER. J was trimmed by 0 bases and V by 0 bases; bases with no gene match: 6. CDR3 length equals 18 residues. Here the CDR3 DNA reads TGCGCCAGCAGCCAAGATCCGCTAGCGGGGTTCTCCTACAATGAGCAGTTCTTC. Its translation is CASSQDPLAGFSYNEQFF.

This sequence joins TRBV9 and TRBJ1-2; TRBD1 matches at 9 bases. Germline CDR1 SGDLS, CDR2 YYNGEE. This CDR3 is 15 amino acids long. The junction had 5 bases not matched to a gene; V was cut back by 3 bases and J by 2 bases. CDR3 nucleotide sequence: TGTGCCAGCAGCGCCAGGGACAGGGCCAACTATGGCTACACCTTC. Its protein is CASSARDRANYGYTF.

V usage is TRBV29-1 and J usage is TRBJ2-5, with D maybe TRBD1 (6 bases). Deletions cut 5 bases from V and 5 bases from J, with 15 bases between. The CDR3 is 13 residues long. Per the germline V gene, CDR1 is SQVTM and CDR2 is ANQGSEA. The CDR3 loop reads CSVIRGGEETQYF. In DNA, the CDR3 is TGCAGCGTTATCAGGGGTGGAGAGGAGACCCAGTACTTC.

Written as DNA, the CDR3 is TGTGCCAGCAGTTTGACAGGGGGCAGGGAGACCCAGTACTTC. Translated: CASSLTGGRETQYF. The chain has TRBV6-6 and TRBJ2-5, with 10 bases matching TRBD1. There are 14 residues in the CDR3. Germline V gene data show CDR1 as MNHNY and CDR2 as SVGAGI (reference sequence). V shed 4 bases and J 5 bases; nucleotides not matched to a gene: 4.

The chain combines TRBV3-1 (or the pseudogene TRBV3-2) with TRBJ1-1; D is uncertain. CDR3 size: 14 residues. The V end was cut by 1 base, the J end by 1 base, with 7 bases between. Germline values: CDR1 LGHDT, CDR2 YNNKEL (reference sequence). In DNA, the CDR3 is TGTGCCAGCAGCCAAGTCGAGGCGAACACTGAAGCTTTCTTT. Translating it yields CASSQVEANTEAFF.

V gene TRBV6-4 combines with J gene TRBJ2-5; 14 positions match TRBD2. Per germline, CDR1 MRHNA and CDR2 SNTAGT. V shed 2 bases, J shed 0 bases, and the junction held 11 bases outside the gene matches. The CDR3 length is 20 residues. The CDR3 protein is CASSDRHPGLAGEYQETQYF. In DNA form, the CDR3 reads TGTGCCAGCAGTGACCGACACCCGGGACTAGCGGGGGAGTACCAAGAGACCCAGTACTTC.

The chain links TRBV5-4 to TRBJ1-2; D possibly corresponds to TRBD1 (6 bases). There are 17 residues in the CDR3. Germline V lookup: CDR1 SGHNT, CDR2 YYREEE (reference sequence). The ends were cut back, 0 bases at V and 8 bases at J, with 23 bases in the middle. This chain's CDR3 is CASSLGLTGTPGLGYTF. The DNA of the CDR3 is TGTGCCAGCAGCTTGGGTCTAACAGGGACCCCTGGTTTAGGCTACACCTTC.